Detailed here is one T cell receptor beta chain. What antigen it recognizes has not been identified. The input lacks base qualities; no much larger clone sits a single base away. TCRbeta CDR3 regions were amplified from genomic DNA by means of the immunoSEQ Assay, a bias-controlled multiplex PCR. Concerning the study's data processing: Nucleated cell counts per sample were estimated from amplification of reference gene primers within the assay. Sequence reads were collapsed and filtered to measure the absolute abundance of every unique TCRbeta CDR3 rearrangement. Productive Simpson clonality was computed per sample as the square root of Simpson's diversity index over productive rearrangements. TCRdb retrieved this table from immuneACCESS and kept in-frame rearrangements only. Not all clones are present; in checked studies, unresolved V genes account for under half, and no reason is known for the remainder. V, J and clone size reflect that table, while D and trimming were determined from the DNA. The sample table lists 150,000 to 200,000 clones, roughly 83% of them with a count of one. Of the sample, about 9.6% is held by the ten largest clones.

Participants in the prospective study were enrolled through a virtual design, were aged roughly 18 to 100 years, and lived in roughly 24 United States geographic areas. To assign participants to cohorts, the prospective study relied on clinical history that participants themselves reported in a screening survey and a study questionnaire. Recovered participants in ImmuneRACE Cohort 3 were defined by two consecutive negative NP/OP PCR tests, clearance by a healthcare professional, or resolution of symptoms. Each participant in the prospective study had whole blood, serum and a nasopharyngeal or oropharyngeal swab collected by mobile phlebotomists. Participants in the prospective study had the option to provide additional blood draws and questionnaires over a roughly two-month period. Before DNA extraction, prospective study blood samples were shipped either frozen or at room temperature. This entry is derived from a study of blood T cell repertoires in COVID-19 (dated by TCRdb to 2018 to 2020). In the study overall: Samples from collaborators originated in the United States, Italy and Spain and spanned both the acute and convalescent phases of COVID-19. The material from the prospective study consisted of cDNA or gDNA derived from T cells, B-cell-depleted T cells, or PBMCs. Deeply sampled blood TCRbeta repertoires from subjects exposed to, actively infected with, or recovered from COVID-19 were included in the dataset. The repertoires were released in a freely available public database meant as a resource for research on the immune response to SARS-CoV-2. The samples were drawn from the first 160 participants of the ongoing ImmuneRACE study and from under 1,500 subjects provided by 6 global collaborators. The sample metadata nearly always contained a de-identified subject ID, COVID-19 status, age in years and sex. Where available, HLA class I and class II types were obtained from metadata supplied by the sample provider rather than from assay-based typing. Beyond this particular receptor, the publication reports: The amount of clinical and demographic metadata varied by source and participant and was provided uncurated.

Sequenced input: PBMCs or T cells enriched from blood (not recorded which). This clonotype was obtained from a woman aged 30 to 39 who had recovered from COVID-19.

Here is the DNA: TGTGCCAGCAGCTTAGAATCTATGACGGGTCCGCAGTACTTC. Translated, it reads CASSLESMTGPQYF. The V gene is TRBV7-3 and the J gene is TRBJ2-7, with no confident D gene call. The V and J ends are trimmed by 2 bases and 9 bases, leaving 17 bases between them. CDR1 and CDR2 (SGHTA, FQGTGA) derive from the germline V gene. The CDR3 sequence holds 14 residues, the cysteine and phenylalanine included. Left in the record is the CDR3 DNA by itself, 42 bases read in frame from the first base.